The 31 T cell receptor beta chains given below trace back to one sample, sequenced in a study of vaccination effects on CD4 cells after COVID-19. The antigens of these receptors remain unknown. With the ViraFEST assay, the study expanded antigen-specific CD4+ T cells using viral peptide pools, then sequenced them. Having been cultured for ten to eleven days, the cells underwent CD4+ T cell isolation. The protocol was immunoSEQ multiplex PCR, while the TCRdb copy is restricted to in-frame clones and leaves out a portion. Of tens of thousands of clones in the sample, around 70% were seen once. The sequences come from CD4+ T cells from PBMCs cultured with HCoV-229E spike peptides, collected before COVID-19 vaccination. These receptors were taken from a human donor who received a COVID-19 vaccine.

The rearrangement links TRBV3-1 (or the pseudogene TRBV3-2) to TRBJ2-7; the match to TRBD2 covers 10 bases. This CDR3 spans 16 amino acids. V lost 2 bases, J lost 7 bases, and 11 bases stayed unmatched. Germline V gene lookup returns CDR1 LGHDT and CDR2 YNNKEL (reference sequence). The DNA of the CDR3 is TGTGCCAGCAGCCAATTAGGAGCGGGAGGGCCGTGGGAGCAGTACTTC. The encoded protein is CASSQLGAGGPWEQYF.

J is TRBJ2-2 and V is TRBV7-9; no firm D call. V was cut by 10 bases and J by 2 bases, with 11 bases left in between. This CDR3 contains 13 residues. CDR1 is SEHNR and CDR2 is FQNEAQ in the germline V gene (reference sequence). The chain's CDR3 is CAINSLNTGELFF. CDR3 nucleotide sequence: TGTGCCATCAACTCTCTAAACACCGGGGAGCTGTTTTTT.

The chain recombines TRBV5-1 with TRBJ2-1, with 12 nucleotides matching TRBD2. The CDR3 loop spans 17 amino acids. The V gene's germline CDR1 is SGHRS and CDR2 YFSETQ. After removal of 4 bases from V and 7 bases from J, the junction contained 12 bases not matched to a gene. In DNA form, the CDR3 reads TGCGCCAGCAGCCCCTCAAAGACTAGCGGGAGTGGAAATGAGCAGTTCTTC. Encoded protein: CASSPSKTSGSGNEQFF. The entire variable domain, with the rest obtained from reference TRBV5-1 and TRBJ2-1, is as follows: KAGVTQTPRYLIKTRGQQVTLSCSPISGHRSVSWYQQTPGQGLQFLFEYFSETQRNKGNFPGRFSGRQFSNSRSEMNVSTLELGDSALYLCASSPSKTSGSGNEQFFGPGTRLTVL.

A single count supports this clone. The J gene is TRBJ2-7, the V gene TRBV10-3, with a weak D call TRBD2 (5 bases). The ends were cut back, 3 bases at V and 0 bases at J, with 9 bases in the middle. CDR3 length: 14 residues. Germline V gives CDR1 ENHRY, CDR2 SYGVKD. The CDR3 spells CAISDSSSSYEQYF. As DNA, the CDR3 is TGTGCCATCAGTGATTCTAGCAGCTCCTACGAGCAGTACTTC.

This clone was seen more than once but under ten times. The chain links TRBV2 to TRBJ2-1; D remains unclear. CDR1 and CDR2 (germline): SNHLY, FYNNEI. The CDR3 has 12 residues. V lost 2 bases to trimming and J lost 6 bases, with 5 bases between them. This CDR3 is CASSELFNEQFF. DNA for the CDR3: TGTGCCAGCAGTGAACTGTTCAATGAGCAGTTCTTC.

This clone was detected only once. In DNA form, the CDR3 reads TGTGCCAGCAGCTCCCTAGCGGGAGGGGGCACAGATACGCAGTATTTT. Amino acids: CASSSLAGGGTDTQYF. The genes are TRBV9 and TRBJ2-3; 12 nucleotides agree with TRBD2. From germline, CDR1 is SGDLS and CDR2 YYNGEE. Germline trimming cut 4 bases from V and 1 base from J; bases unmatched to any gene: 4. This CDR3 is built from 16 residues.

This chain links TRBV29-1 with TRBJ2-3, with 8 bases that match TRBD2. Germline CDR1 reads SQVTM; CDR2 reads ANQGSEA. CDR3 size: 13 residues. The junction had 4 bases not matched to a gene; V was cut back by 7 bases and J by 1 base. Here the CDR3 reads CSARAGGTDTQYF. The CDR3 DNA reads TGCAGCGCCAGAGCGGGGGGCACAGATACGCAGTATTTT.

This clone turned up a few times. This chain connects TRBV11-2 to TRBJ1-1, with D hard to call. CDR1 and CDR2 (germline): SGHAT, FQNNGV. V lost 5 bases, J lost 1 base, and 23 bases lay in between. The CDR3 spans 18 residues. CDR3 sequence (DNA): TGTGCCAGCAGCCGGGCAGTGGTCTCGGGGTCGTGGAACACTGAAGCTTTCTTT. Protein product: CASSRAVVSGSWNTEAFF. Filled out from reference TRBV11-2 and TRBJ1-1, the complete variable domain reads EAGVAQSPRYKIIEKRQSVAFWCNPISGHATLYWYQQILGQGPKLLIQFQNNGVVDDSQLPKDRFSAERLKGVDSTLKIQPAKLEDSAVYLCASSRAVVSGSWNTEAFFGQGTRLTVV.

The chain employs TRBV3-1 (or the pseudogene TRBV3-2) and TRBJ1-5; D not resolved. V lost 1 base to trimming and J lost 7 bases, with 11 bases between them. Germline V CDR1 and CDR2: LGHDT, YNNKEL (reference sequence). CDR3 length: 14 residues. The CDR3 spells CASSQGGISQPQHF. In DNA form, the CDR3 reads TGTGCCAGCAGCCAAGGGGGTATCAGCCAGCCCCAGCATTTT.

V usage is TRBV29-1 and J usage is TRBJ1-2; D remains unclear. Per germline, CDR1 SQVTM and CDR2 ANQGSEA. The V and J ends lost 7 bases and 8 bases respectively, with 14 bases between them. CDR3 length: 11 amino acids. DNA for the CDR3: TGCAGCGAGGAGATTCTGGGAGGCTACACCTTC. Translating it yields CSEEILGGYTF.

The rearrangement joins TRBV6-2 or TRBV6-3 to TRBJ1-1; D possibly corresponds to TRBD1 (5 bases). The CDR3 sequence is 15 residues long. The germline V and J ends were trimmed by 2 bases and 0 bases, with 10 bases remaining between them. The V gene's germline CDR1 is MNHEY and CDR2 SVGEGT. The chain's CDR3 is CASSYPGRMNTEAFF. As DNA, the CDR3 is TGTGCCAGCAGTTACCCGGGACGGATGAACACTGAAGCTTTCTTT.

The chain joins TRBV7-7 to TRBJ2-1; D gene uncertain. V dropped 5 bases and J dropped 10 bases, with 15 bases sitting between them. Germline assignment: CDR1 SSHAT and CDR2 FNYEAQ (reference sequence). CDR3 length: 13 residues. CDR3 bases: TGTGCCAGCAGCCTACTTCGGTATGGCGAGCAGTTCTTC. Residues: CASSLLRYGEQFF.

The chain employs TRBV3-1 (or the pseudogene TRBV3-2) and TRBJ1-5; unclear D gene. The CDR3 runs 13 residues. Germline CDR1 LGHDT, CDR2 YNNKEL (reference sequence). V lost 1 base to trimming and J lost 6 bases, with 7 bases between them. CDR3: CASSQGVIQPQHF. The CDR3 nucleotides read TGTGCCAGCAGCCAAGGCGTAATTCAGCCCCAGCATTTT.

The chain combines TRBV4-1 with TRBJ1-1; the match to TRBD1 covers 9 bases. Unmatched junction bases numbered 5, after V lost 2 bases and J lost 1 base. Germline V gene sequence: CDR1 MGHRA, CDR2 YSYEKL. CDR3 size: 16 residues. CDR3 residues: CASSQPTGGKNTEAFF. In nucleotides, the CDR3 is TGCGCCAGCAGCCAACCGACAGGGGGTAAGAACACTGAAGCTTTCTTT.

The rearrangement uses TRBV3-1 (or the pseudogene TRBV3-2) and TRBJ1-2; TRBD1 matches 9 bases. In germline, CDR1 is LGHDT, CDR2 YNNKEL (reference sequence). The CDR3 spans 14 residues. The junction had 8 bases not matched to a gene; V was cut back by 4 bases and J by 8 bases. The CDR3 spells CASSPLDRGRGYTF. CDR3 nucleotides: TGTGCCAGCAGCCCACTGGACAGGGGAAGGGGCTACACCTTC.

This clone was detected only a few times. The chain recombines TRBV14 with TRBJ1-1; D unclear. The germline V gene encodes CDR1 SGHDN and CDR2 FVKESK. The CDR3 consists of 15 residues. The V gene lost 4 bases and the J gene lost 6 bases, with 18 bases spanning the gap. CDR3 in amino acids: CASSPQIAGLAEAFF. As DNA, the CDR3 is TGTGCCAGCAGCCCCCAGATAGCTGGTTTGGCTGAAGCTTTCTTT.

Remarks on this clone: The sample contains more than one DNA sequence encoding this CDR3. The chain has TRBV11-3 and TRBJ2-1; D is possibly TRBD2 (6 bases). The germline gives CDR1 SGHNT, CDR2 YENEEA. This CDR3 region has 18 residues. V gave up 0 bases and J gave up 0 bases, with 15 bases separating them. CDR3 sequence reads: CASSLDQGGSSSYNEQFF. In DNA form, the CDR3 reads TGTGCCAGCAGCTTAGATCAGGGAGGTTCCAGCTCCTACAATGAGCAGTTCTTC. Using reference TRBV11-3 and TRBJ2-1 for the parts outside the CDR3, the full variable domain is EAGVVQSPRYKIIEKKQPVAFWCNPISGHNTLYWYLQNLGQGPELLIRYENEEAVDDSQLPKDRFSAERLKGVDSTLKIQPAELGDSAVYLCASSLDQGGSSSYNEQFFGPGTRLTVL.

The chain has TRBV3-1 (or the pseudogene TRBV3-2) and TRBJ2-4; D uncertain. There are 17 residues in the CDR3. The germline V gene has CDR1 LGHDT and CDR2 YNNKEL (reference sequence). V lost 8 bases and J 2 bases, leaving 22 bases between the germline ends. The chain's CDR3 is CASSSFHSSTTKNIQYF. CDR3 nucleotide sequence: TGTGCCAGCTCAAGTTTCCACAGCTCCACGACCAAAAACATTCAGTACTTC.

The chain has TRBV19 and TRBJ2-7, with D perhaps TRBD1 (6 bases). Per germline, CDR1 LNHDA and CDR2 SQIVND (reference sequence). V was trimmed by 6 bases and J by 2 bases, leaving 11 bases between them. The CDR3 contains 13 residues. CDR3 nucleotides: TGTGCCAGTAGCCGGGACACCGCCTACGAGCAGTACTTC. Translation: CASSRDTAYEQYF.

V and J are TRBV10-3 and TRBJ2-4, with 9 bases that match TRBD2. There are 18 residues in the CDR3. Germline CDR1 is ENHRY and CDR2 is SYGVKD. V trimming: 0 bases; J trimming: 5 bases; junction bases outside the gene matches: 11. This CDR3 reads CAISESHPGLAIENIQYF. The CDR3 DNA reads TGTGCCATCAGTGAGTCCCACCCAGGACTAGCGATTGAAAACATTCAGTACTTC.

This chain connects TRBV19 to TRBJ1-2; a weak D match, TRBD1 (5 bases). V lost 2 bases and J 6 bases, leaving 22 bases between the germline ends. Germline V gives CDR1 LNHDA, CDR2 SQIVND (reference sequence). CDR3 length: 17 amino acids. In DNA, the CDR3 is TGTGCCAGTAGTATAAGTCTCTCTCCAGGGTTAAGTGATGGCTACACCTTC. Its translation is CASSISLSPGLSDGYTF.

This clone was found a few times. This chain connects TRBV5-1 to TRBJ1-1; D is uncertain. V was trimmed by 0 bases and J by 4 bases, leaving 10 bases between them. Germline V CDR1 and CDR2: SGHRS, YFSETQ. This CDR3 has 14 residues. CDR3 bases: TGCGCCAGCAGCTTGGGGCAACTAATCACTGAAGCTTTCTTT. Translating it yields CASSLGQLITEAFF.

The sample holds one count of this clone. The chain is built from TRBV12-3 or TRBV12-4 and TRBJ1-2; 7 bases are shared with TRBD1. The CDR3 sequence is 13 residues long. V dropped 4 bases and J dropped 8; count of bases not matched to a gene: 7. The CDR3 sequence is CASSSGQAGGYTF. CDR3 in DNA: TGTGCCAGCAGTTCCGGACAGGCGGGAGGCTACACCTTC.

The J gene is TRBJ1-1, the V gene TRBV6-1; possibly TRBD1 for D (5 bases). Trimming removed 2 bases at V and 4 bases at J, with 11 bases between. This CDR3 contains 14 residues. Germline values: CDR1 MNHNS, CDR2 SASEGT. The CDR3 nucleotides are TGTGCCAGCAGTGAATTGGGGGGGGGCACTGAAGCTTTCTTT. Amino acids: CASSELGGGTEAFF.

The chain has TRBV18 and TRBJ1-3; 8 nucleotides match TRBD1. Germline assignment: CDR1 KGHSH and CDR2 LQKENI. V trimming: 6 bases; J trimming: 0 bases; junction bases outside the gene matches: 4. This CDR3 has 15 residues. In DNA, the CDR3 is TGTGCCAGCTCCTCGACAGGGGACTCTGGAAACACCATATATTTT. The encoded protein is CASSSTGDSGNTIYF.

This clone has only a few counts. The rearrangement uses TRBV6-1 and TRBJ2-2; 9 bases match TRBD1. Germline V gene lookup returns CDR1 MNHNS and CDR2 SASEGT. This CDR3 has 14 residues. V gave up 1 base and J gave up 6 bases; unmatched junction bases: 0. Here the CDR3 DNA reads TGTGCCAGCAGTGAAGGGACAGGGGCCGGGGAGCTGTTTTTT. Translation: CASSEGTGAGELFF.

This chain joins TRBV5-1 and TRBJ2-1; D uncertain. The germline V and J ends were trimmed by 1 base and 5 bases, with 16 bases remaining between them. In germline, CDR1 is SGHRS, CDR2 YFSETQ. The length of the CDR3 is 16 residues. The CDR3 sequence: CASSLIIRAENNEQFF. CDR3 nucleotides: TGCGCCAGCAGCTTGATTATCCGGGCCGAGAACAATGAGCAGTTCTTC.

V usage is TRBV30 and J usage is TRBJ2-3; D is tentatively TRBD1 or TRBD2 (5 bases each). From germline, CDR1 is GTSNPN and CDR2 SVGIG (reference sequence). V lost 1 base and J lost 3, with 14 bases in between. This CDR3 is 15 amino acids long. CDR3 sequence: CAWSEGRERTDTQYF. CDR3 in DNA: TGTGCCTGGAGTGAGGGCAGGGAGAGAACAGATACGCAGTATTTT.

The gene calls are TRBV5-1 and TRBJ2-1, with 13 positions matching TRBD2. The CDR3 has 17 amino acids. V shed 4 bases, J shed 2 bases, and the junction held 6 bases outside the gene matches. The germline CDR1 and CDR2 sequences are SGHRS and YFSETQ. The CDR3 spells CASSLRTSGRAYNEQFF. As DNA, the CDR3 is TGCGCCAGCAGCCTAAGGACTAGCGGGAGAGCCTACAATGAGCAGTTCTTC.

The V and J genes are TRBV18 and TRBJ2-1, with D perhaps matching TRBD2 (6 bases). This CDR3 is 12 amino acids long. Germline CDR1 is KGHSH and CDR2 is LQKENI. Trimming left V 2 bases short and J 12 bases short, with 11 bases between. This chain's CDR3 is CASSPSEGLQFF. The CDR3 nucleotides read TGTGCCAGCTCACCATCGGAGGGCCTGCAGTTCTTC.

The V call is TRBV19, the J call TRBJ2-7; D is possibly TRBD1 (6 bases). The V end lost 5 bases, the J end lost 3 bases, and 14 bases lay between the germline ends. CDR1 LNHDA and CDR2 SQIVND come from the germline V gene (reference sequence). CDR3 length equals 14 residues. CDR3 protein: CASSGAGEHYEQYF. CDR3 sequence (DNA): TGTGCCAGTAGTGGGGCAGGGGAACACTACGAGCAGTACTTC.